This T cell receptor beta chain was documented in a study of blood T cell repertoires in COVID-19. With 2 bases removed from V and 4 bases from J, the gap between germline ends came to 11 bases. Germline V gene lookup returns CDR1 LGHNT and CDR2 FRNRAP. This CDR3 comprises 15 residues. TCRdb's table, derived via immunoSEQ multiplex PCR, lists solely in-frame clones and lacks some. Of under 250,000 clones detected, roughly 86% appear once; the ten largest clones hold approximately 8.1%. The chain employs TRBV12-5 and TRBJ2-2; tentatively, D is TRBD1 (6 bases). Sequencing was done on a sample of peripheral blood. The clonotype comes from a woman in her forties or fifties with active or convalescent COVID-19. The CDR3 DNA follows: TGTGCTAGTGGTTTGTGGGACATAAGCACCGGGGAGCTGTTTTTT. Its protein product is CASGLWDISTGELFF.